The 24 T cell receptor beta chains in this list originate from one sample, sequenced in a study of blood T cell repertoires in COVID-19. Assay used: immunoSEQ multiplex PCR; TCRdb lists only in-frame clones, some missing. The sample lists about 200,000 clones; roughly four fifths were seen once. The sequencing input was PBMCs or T cells enriched from blood (not recorded which). Every receptor here comes from a man aged 40-55 years who had recovered from COVID-19.

The rearrangement joins TRBV19 to TRBJ2-1; 7 nucleotides agree with TRBD1. This CDR3 is built from 15 residues. J gave up 0 bases and V 8 bases, and 7 bases lay outside the gene matches. Germline V CDR1 and CDR2: LNHDA, SQIVND (reference sequence). CDR3 region: CASRQGRGSYNEQFF. CDR3 bases: TGTGCCAGTCGACAGGGAAGGGGCTCCTACAATGAGCAGTTCTTC.

This clone came up a few times. This chain uses TRBV7-9 with TRBJ1-6; D remains ambiguous. The CDR3 runs to 13 residues. CDR1 is SEHNR and CDR2 is FQNEAQ in the germline V gene (reference sequence). V was clipped by 5 bases and J by 8 bases, with 10 bases between them. In nucleotides, the CDR3 is TGTGCCAGCAGCGACACCTCGGATTCACCCCTCCACTTT. Protein: CASSDTSDSPLHF. Full variable domain (outside the CDR3, taken from reference TRBV7-9 and TRBJ1-6): DTGVSQNPRHKITKRGQNVTFRCDPISEHNRLYWYRQTLGQGPEFLTYFQNEAQLEKSRLLSDRFSAERPKGSFSTLEIQRTEQGDSAMYLCASSDTSDSPLHFGNGTRLTVT.

V and J are TRBV12-3 or TRBV12-4 and TRBJ2-7; D gene unclear. V was pared by 1 base and J by 4 bases, with 8 bases between. This CDR3 has 13 residues. In DNA, the CDR3 is TGTGCCAGCAGTTTAGGTCCACAATACGAGCAGTACGTC. Translation: CASSLGPQYEQYV.

The chain carries TRBV7-3 and TRBJ2-5; 8 bases agree with TRBD1. This CDR3 is built from 14 residues. V shed 3 bases, J shed 3 bases, and the junction held 3 bases outside the gene matches. Per the germline V gene, CDR1 is SGHTA and CDR2 is FQGTGA. CDR3 sequence reads: CASSFGQGEETQYF. The CDR3 nucleotides read TGTGCCAGCAGCTTCGGACAGGGAGAAGAGACCCAGTACTTC.

In this sample, this clone turned up once. This chain joins TRBV19 and TRBJ2-7; 7 bases align to TRBD2. The CDR3 extends over 15 amino acids. Trimming cost V 5 bases and J 3 bases; bases outside gene matches: 10. Germline lookup yields CDR1 LNHDA and CDR2 SQIVND (reference sequence). CDR3: CASSFGLAVYYEQYF. The CDR3 DNA sequence: TGTGCCAGTAGTTTTGGGCTAGCGGTATACTACGAGCAGTACTTC. Looking up the rest from reference TRBV19 and TRBJ2-7 gives the full variable domain: DGGITQSPKYLFRKEGQNVTLSCEQNLNHDAMYWYRQDPGQGLRLIYYSQIVNDFQKGDIAEGYSVSREKKESFPLTVTSAQKNPTAFYLCASSFGLAVYYEQYFGPGTRLTVT.

This sequence joins TRBV7-8 and TRBJ2-5; TRBD2 matches at 9 bases. The CDR3 sequence is 14 residues long. Germline V gene lookup returns CDR1 SGHVS and CDR2 FQNEAQ. V lost 5 bases, J lost 4 bases, and 5 bases stayed unmatched. CDR3 amino acids: CASSPAAGGETQYF. The CDR3 coding sequence is TGTGCCAGCAGCCCCGCAGCGGGAGGAGAGACCCAGTACTTC.

The chain couples TRBV24-1 to TRBJ1-2; D is perhaps TRBD1 (5 bases). This CDR3 is built from 14 residues. With 4 bases removed from V and 4 bases from J, the gap between germline ends came to 12 bases. Germline V gene lookup returns CDR1 KGHDR and CDR2 SFDVKD. The CDR3 DNA is TGTGCCACCAGTGAAACCGGGACTGCCTATGGCTACACCTTC. Encoded protein: CATSETGTAYGYTF.

The V gene is TRBV29-1, the J gene TRBJ1-1, with TRBD1 as a possible D gene (6 bases). The CDR3 contains 13 residues. Germline V gene sequence: CDR1 SQVTM, CDR2 ANQGSEA. For the CDR3, the DNA is TGCAGTCTGAGGGCACAGGGAACCACTGAAGCTTTCTTT. The encoded protein is CSLRAQGTTEAFF.

The chain recombines TRBV5-4 with TRBJ1-2; 8 positions agree with TRBD1. The germline CDR1 and CDR2 sequences are SGHNT and YYREEE (reference sequence). The length of the CDR3 is 13 residues. J gave up 14 bases and V 0 bases, and 9 bases lay outside the gene matches. The CDR3 region has the DNA TGTGCCAGCAGCTTGGCCGAGGGACAGGCGAAGACCTTC. Its protein is CASSLAEGQAKTF. Using reference TRBV5-4 and TRBJ1-2 for the parts outside the CDR3, the full variable domain is ETGVTQSPTHLIKTRGQQVTLRCSSQSGHNTVSWYQQALGQGPQFIFQYYREEENGRGNFPPRFSGLQFPNYSSELNVNALELDDSALYLCASSLAEGQAKTFGSGTRLTVV.

The chain has TRBV10-1 and TRBJ2-3, with 7 positions matching TRBD1. From germline, CDR1 is WNHNN and CDR2 SYGVQD (reference sequence). This CDR3 is 16 amino acids long. V lost 3 bases and J lost 3; bases outside the gene matches: 9. Written as DNA, the CDR3 is TGCGCCAGCAGTGACCTGGGACAGCGAGGGACAGATACGCAGTATTTT. Amino acid sequence: CASSDLGQRGTDTQYF.

This clone was recorded only once. V is TRBV7-6 and J is TRBJ1-1, with 7 bases that match TRBD1. This CDR3 has 14 amino acids. V dropped 5 bases and J dropped 4; count of bases not matched to a gene: 7. Germline lookup yields CDR1 SGHVS and CDR2 FNYEAQ. CDR3 nucleotides: TGTGCCAGCAGCACATGGCCAGGGGGCACTGAAGCTTTCTTT. This gives the protein CASSTWPGGTEAFF. Variable domain in full (rest from reference TRBV7-6 and TRBJ1-1): GAGVSQSPRYKVTKRGQDVALRCDPISGHVSLYWYRQALGQGPEFLTYFNYEAQQDKSGLPNDRFSAERPEGSISTLTIQRTEQRDSAMYRCASSTWPGGTEAFFGQGTRLTVV.

This clone was seen only once. V gene TRBV6-2 or TRBV6-3 combines with J gene TRBJ2-5; D is possibly TRBD1 (7 bases). Germline V gene lookup returns CDR1 MNHEY and CDR2 SVGEGT. The V gene lost 7 bases and the J gene lost 4 bases, with 13 bases spanning the gap. The CDR3 sequence is 13 residues long. The CDR3: CASIPQGGETQYF. CDR3 nucleotides: TGTGCCAGCATCCCCCAGGGGGGAGAGACCCAGTACTTC.

The chain employs TRBV7-8 and TRBJ2-5; no clear D. Trimming left V 8 bases short and J 2 bases short, with 12 bases between. From germline, CDR1 is SGHVS and CDR2 FQNEAQ. This CDR3 contains 13 residues. The CDR3 loop reads CASLRYVQETQYF. CDR3 nucleotide sequence: TGTGCCAGCCTCCGGTACGTTCAAGAGACCCAGTACTTC.

This sequence joins TRBV10-3 and TRBJ1-1; D unresolved. Germline V gene sequence: CDR1 ENHRY, CDR2 SYGVKD. This CDR3 region has 14 residues. V was clipped by 11 bases and J by 0 bases, with 16 bases between them. The CDR3 loop is CAATGVGMNTEAFF. CDR3 DNA sequence: TGTGCCGCGACCGGGGTAGGGATGAACACTGAAGCTTTCTTT.

This chain links TRBV7-2 with TRBJ1-2, with D perhaps matching TRBD1 (5 bases). V lost 4 bases to trimming and J lost 2 bases, with 14 bases between them. The CDR3 loop spans 15 amino acids. Per germline, CDR1 SGHTA and CDR2 FQGNSA. This chain's CDR3 is CASSSYRLWNYGYTF. The CDR3, as DNA: TGTGCCAGCAGCTCCTACAGGCTCTGGAACTATGGCTACACCTTC.

The V call is TRBV2, the J call TRBJ1-1; 7 bases are a match to TRBD1. V was pared by 8 bases and J by 11 bases, with 14 bases of the junction left unmatched. Germline V CDR1 and CDR2: SNHLY, FYNNEI. The CDR3 is 13 residues long. The CDR3 DNA sequence: TGTGCCAGCCCTCTGAGGGACAGCCGTGAGGCTTTCTTT. Protein sequence: CASPLRDSREAFF.

V gene TRBV10-3 combines with J gene TRBJ1-1; D is uncertain. CDR1 is ENHRY, CDR2 SYGVKD, per germline. Trimming removed 4 bases at V and 4 bases at J, with 4 bases between. CDR3 length equals 11 residues. Written as DNA, the CDR3 is TGTGCCATCAGTGGAGTCACTGAAGCTTTCTTT. Protein sequence: CAISGVTEAFF.

Only one count was recorded for this clone. The V call is TRBV5-1, the J call TRBJ1-1; D is uncertain. The CDR3 consists of 13 residues. The V gene's germline CDR1 is SGHRS and CDR2 YFSETQ. Trimming shortened V by 4 bases and J by 1 base, and 8 bases separated the two germline ends. CDR3 DNA sequence: TGCGCCAGCAGCCCCGCCGGGAACACTGAAGCTTTCTTT. As protein: CASSPAGNTEAFF.

The CDR3 is CASSRSGGSTNEKLFF. CDR3 DNA: TGTGCCAGCAGCCGATCAGGAGGCTCCACTAATGAAAAACTGTTTTTT. The gene calls are TRBV14 and TRBJ1-4; no definite D call. CDR1 and CDR2 (germline): SGHDN, FVKESK. V dropped 4 bases and J dropped 2 bases, with 14 bases sitting between them. The CDR3 contains 16 residues.

The CDR3 is CASSLRRGTGELFF. The CDR3 DNA follows: TGTGCCAGCAGCTTAAGGAGGGGCACCGGGGAGCTGTTTTTT. The rearrangement uses TRBV7-3 and TRBJ2-2, with a tentative D call TRBD2 (6 bases). The V end lost 1 base, the J end lost 4 bases, and 7 bases lay between the germline ends. Germline-derived CDR1 and CDR2 are SGHTA and FQGTGA. This CDR3 is built from 14 residues.

The rearrangement joins TRBV6-5 to TRBJ1-4; maybe TRBD1 (5 bases). CDR1 is MNHEY and CDR2 is SVGAGI in the germline V gene. This CDR3 region has 16 residues. V gave up 2 bases and J gave up 0 bases, with 10 bases separating them. CDR3 in amino acids: CASSYQGGATNEKLFF. The CDR3 DNA reads TGTGCCAGCAGTTACCAGGGAGGCGCAACTAATGAAAAACTGTTTTTT.

The chain combines TRBV30 with TRBJ2-5, with 13 bases that match TRBD2. Germline-derived CDR1 and CDR2 are GTSNPN and SVGIG (reference sequence). Trimming cost V 2 bases and J 7 bases; bases outside gene matches: 7. The CDR3 has 15 residues. The CDR3 here is CAWSPRGLAGRTQYF. CDR3 DNA sequence: TGTGCCTGGAGTCCCAGGGGACTAGCGGGAAGGACCCAGTACTTC. Variable domain in full (rest from reference TRBV30 and TRBJ2-5): SQTIHQWPATLVQPVGSPLSLECTVEGTSNPNLYWYRQAAGRGLQLLFYSVGIGQISSEVPQNLSASRPQDRQFILSSKKLLLSDSGFYLCAWSPRGLAGRTQYFGPGTRLLVL.

The chain couples TRBV6-6 to TRBJ2-7; TRBD1 agrees at 7 bases. V shed 2 bases, J shed 4 bases, and the junction held 5 bases outside the gene matches. The CDR3 is 14 amino acids. The germline gives CDR1 MNHNY, CDR2 SVGAGI (reference sequence). The DNA for the CDR3 is TGTGCCAGCAGTTACGCATCGGGACAGTACGAGCAGTACGTC. Protein: CASSYASGQYEQYV.

This clone has more than one count but fewer than ten. The V call is TRBV15, the J call TRBJ2-1; possible D gene TRBD1, 5 bases. Trimming removed 3 bases at V and 9 bases at J, with 15 bases between. Germline-derived CDR1 and CDR2 are LNHNV and YYDKDF (reference sequence). The CDR3 loop spans 14 amino acids. CDR3 coding DNA: TGTGCCACCAGCAGGGCCCTAGGGGAAAGTGAGCAGTTCTTC. Translating gives CATSRALGESEQFF.